The 26 T cell receptor beta chains listed next were all sequenced from one sample in a study of CD8+ T cells in alopecia areata. The treatment is: oral pan-JAK inhibitor, 5-10 mg twice daily. TCR sequencing used cDNA made by reverse transcription of extracted RNA. Sequenced by immunoSEQ multiplex PCR; TCRdb stores in-frame clones only, minus some. The sample contains about 180,000 clones, about half of which appear only once. Sequenced here: CD8+ T cells sorted from blood, sampled around week 54, from a patient treated with tofacitinib. The source is a human donor with alopecia areata.

V is TRBV5-6 and J is TRBJ1-1, with D possibly matching TRBD1 (5 bases). The germline CDR1 and CDR2 sequences are SGHDT and YYEEEE. CDR3 length: 15 amino acids. V was pared by 4 bases and J by 1 base, with 14 bases between. The CDR3 loop is CASSPVLGGNTEAFF. The CDR3 DNA follows: TGTGCCAGCAGCCCGGTTTTGGGGGGGAACACTGAAGCTTTCTTT.

The chain couples TRBV27 to TRBJ1-4; the D gene is possibly TRBD1 (6 bases). The CDR3 extends over 17 amino acids. Trimming stripped 1 base from V and 8 bases from J, with 20 bases between. Germline CDR1 MNHEY, CDR2 SMNVEV (reference sequence). DNA for the CDR3: TGTGCCAGCAGTTTATTTTCAGGGGCAACCGGGGACGAAAAACTGTTTTTT. Translating gives CASSLFSGATGDEKLFF.

This chain links TRBV12-5 with TRBJ2-3, with 10 bases fitting TRBD2. The germline V gene encodes CDR1 LGHNT and CDR2 FRNRAP. Germline trimming cut 1 base from V and 6 bases from J; bases unmatched to any gene: 10. This CDR3 region has 17 residues. CDR3 bases: TGTGCTAGTGGTTTGGGTCAGCGGGGGGGCGTCGTGGATACGCAGTATTTT. Amino acids: CASGLGQRGGVVDTQYF. Supplemented by reference TRBV12-5 and TRBJ2-3, the full variable domain reads DARVTQTPRHKVTEMGQEVTMRCQPILGHNTVFWYRQTMMQGLELLAYFRNRAPLDDSGMPKDRFSAEMPDATLATLKIQPSEPRDSAVYFCASGLGQRGGVVDTQYFGPGTRLTVL.

This clone turned up a few times. This chain uses TRBV6-5 with TRBJ2-1; D remains ambiguous. Germline values: CDR1 MNHEY, CDR2 SVGAGI. Trimming cost V 8 bases and J 0 bases, with 11 bases left between them. CDR3 length equals 14 residues. CDR3 region: CASGSGASYNEQFF. The CDR3 DNA is TGTGCCAGCGGATCTGGAGCCTCCTACAATGAGCAGTTCTTC.

This clone occurred a few times. This chain connects TRBV30 to TRBJ1-3, with D hard to call. The CDR3 totals 14 residues. Looked up from germline, CDR1 is GTSNPN and CDR2 is SVGIG (reference sequence). With 4 bases removed from V and 4 bases from J, the gap between germline ends came to 14 bases. The CDR3 sequence: CAWMWGSSGNTIYF. In DNA form, the CDR3 reads TGTGCCTGGATGTGGGGTTCGTCCGGAAACACCATATATTTT. The full variable domain, in which reference TRBV30 and TRBJ1-3 provide the parts outside the CDR3, is SQTIHQWPATLVQPVGSPLSLECTVEGTSNPNLYWYRQAAGRGLQLLFYSVGIGQISSEVPQNLSASRPQDRQFILSSKKLLLSDSGFYLCAWMWGSSGNTIYFGEGSWLTVV.

In its sample, this clone was seen a few times. V and J are TRBV18 and TRBJ2-7, with D possibly being TRBD2 (6 bases). CDR1 and CDR2 (germline): KGHSH, LQKENI. V was trimmed by 0 bases and J by 4 bases, leaving 10 bases between them. CDR3 length: 14 residues. The DNA for the CDR3 is TGTGCCAGCTCACCACCGGCAGGGAGGTACGAGCAGTACTTC. It translates to CASSPPAGRYEQYF.

The rearrangement joins TRBV6-1 to TRBJ1-6; unclear D gene. V was trimmed by 9 bases and J by 9 bases, leaving 18 bases between them. Germline V lookup: CDR1 MNHNS, CDR2 SASEGT. CDR3 length equals 14 residues. The CDR3, as DNA: TGTGCCAGTTCAGATCGGTGGAGGAGTTCACCCCTCCACTTT. Residues: CASSDRWRSSPLHF.

The chain recombines TRBV9 with TRBJ1-1, with D hard to call. V dropped 3 bases and J dropped 6 bases, with 9 bases sitting between them. Per the germline V gene, CDR1 is SGDLS and CDR2 is YYNGEE. CDR3 length equals 12 residues. CDR3 sequence (DNA): TGTGCCAGCAGCGCCTCCGGGCCTGAAGCTTTCTTT. The encoded protein is CASSASGPEAFF.

The CDR3 nucleotides read TGTGCCAGCGGCAACAGGGGATTCAATGAGCAGTTCTTC. Translated: CASGNRGFNEQFF. The chain links TRBV11-2 to TRBJ2-1; 7 nucleotides line up with TRBD1. CDR3 length equals 13 residues. With V trimmed by 8 bases and J by 6 bases, 7 bases remained unmatched. The germline gives CDR1 SGHAT, CDR2 FQNNGV.

This clone has just a few counts. V gene TRBV19 combines with J gene TRBJ2-2; the match to TRBD1 covers 7 bases. V shed 5 bases, J shed 4 bases, and the junction held 7 bases outside the gene matches. The germline V gene encodes CDR1 LNHDA and CDR2 SQIVND (reference sequence). This CDR3 is 15 amino acids long. CDR3 sequence reads: CASSAGTEATGELFF. The CDR3 coding sequence is TGTGCCAGTAGTGCCGGGACAGAGGCCACCGGGGAGCTGTTTTTT.

The V call is TRBV29-1, the J call TRBJ2-7; D might be TRBD1 or TRBD2, each matching 5 bases. The germline V gene encodes CDR1 SQVTM and CDR2 ANQGSEA. V lost 7 bases, J lost 4 bases, and 14 bases lay in between. The CDR3 has 12 residues. The CDR3 reads CSARDGGYEQYF. Here the CDR3 DNA reads TGCAGCGCCCGGGACGGCGGGTACGAGCAGTACTTC.

J is TRBJ2-5 and V is TRBV6-5, with D hard to call. Germline V lookup: CDR1 MNHEY, CDR2 SVGAGI. CDR3 size: 13 residues. V lost 1 base and J lost 5, with 8 bases in between. CDR3 bases: TGTGCCAGCAGTTACTTCTTGGGGGAGACCCAGTACTTC. As protein: CASSYFLGETQYF.

The chain links TRBV14 to TRBJ1-1; D is perhaps TRBD1 (5 bases). V was shortened by 4 bases and J by 4 bases, with 10 bases between the two germline ends. This CDR3 has 13 amino acids. Germline values: CDR1 SGHDN, CDR2 FVKESK. The CDR3 reads CASSPWDVTEAFF. The CDR3 DNA reads TGTGCCAGCAGCCCTTGGGACGTCACTGAAGCTTTCTTT. The full variable domain, completed using reference TRBV14 and TRBJ1-1, is EAGVTQFPSHSVIEKGQTVTLRCDPISGHDNLYWYRRVMGKEIKFLLHFVKESKQDESGMPNNRFLAERTGGTYSTLKVQPAELEDSGVYFCASSPWDVTEAFFGQGTRLTVV.

A remark on this clone: Other DNA sequences in this specimen translate into the identical CDR3. The chain combines TRBV5-1 with TRBJ1-1, with a tentative D call TRBD1 (5 bases). Trimming left V 0 bases short and J 2 bases short, with 8 bases between. CDR3 length equals 14 residues. Germline V lookup: CDR1 SGHRS, CDR2 YFSETQ. Here the CDR3 DNA reads TGCGCCAGCAGCTTGGCCGGGACTAACACTGAAGCTTTCTTT. Translating it yields CASSLAGTNTEAFF.

This chain joins TRBV20-1 and TRBJ1-2; D is ambiguous. This CDR3 is built from 11 residues. V was pared by 6 bases and J by 5 bases, with 10 bases between. The germline gives CDR1 DFQATT, CDR2 SNEGSKA (reference sequence). CDR3 nucleotides: TGCAGTGCCTCTGTGGGGTATGGCTACACCTTC. Protein sequence: CSASVGYGYTF.

This clone was seen only a few times. The chain uses TRBV2 and TRBJ2-2; D is ambiguous. CDR3 length: 13 amino acids. The V end was cut by 7 bases, the J end by 5 bases, with 11 bases between. Germline V CDR1 and CDR2: SNHLY, FYNNEI. The CDR3 region has the DNA TGTGCCAGCACCCGAGTGGGAACCGGGGAGCTGTTTTTT. This translates into CASTRVGTGELFF.

This chain joins TRBV13 and TRBJ1-2; D gene ambiguous. The germline V gene encodes CDR1 PRHDT and CDR2 FYEKMQ (reference sequence). The V end lost 2 bases, the J end lost 6 bases, and 13 bases lay between the germline ends. The CDR3 is 14 amino acids. The CDR3 loop is CASSLLRTNDGYTF. DNA of the CDR3: TGTGCCAGCAGCTTACTTAGAACGAATGATGGCTACACCTTC. The full variable domain, its missing parts supplied by reference TRBV13 and TRBJ1-2, is AAGVIQSPRHLIKEKRETATLKCYPIPRHDTVYWYQQGPGQDPQFLISFYEKMQSDKGSIPDRFSAQQFSDYHSELNMSSLELGDSALYFCASSLLRTNDGYTFGSGTRLTVV.

The V call is TRBV27, the J call TRBJ2-5; D is unclear. The CDR3 has 14 residues. CDR1 is MNHEY and CDR2 is SMNVEV in the germline V gene (reference sequence). V was pared by 5 bases and J by 1 base, with 11 bases between. CDR3 in amino acids: CASSPLWAQETQYF. The CDR3 DNA reads as TGTGCCAGCAGTCCCCTATGGGCCCAAGAGACCCAGTACTTC.

This chain joins TRBV27 and TRBJ1-5, with TRBD1 identical over 8 bases. From germline, CDR1 is MNHEY and CDR2 SMNVEV (reference sequence). The V and J ends lost 5 bases and 7 bases, in that order; junction bases with no gene match: 7. The CDR3 contains 14 residues. Here the CDR3 DNA reads TGTGCCAGCAGTCCGACAGGGGCACAGCAGCCCCAGCATTTT. This codes for CASSPTGAQQPQHF.

This clone was counted a few times. The chain combines TRBV7-9 with TRBJ2-7; D is possibly TRBD1 (6 bases). CDR3 length: 12 amino acids. Trimming pared 5 bases from V and 5 bases from J, leaving 10 bases between. Germline V gene sequence: CDR1 SEHNR, CDR2 FQNEAQ (reference sequence). Here the CDR3 reads CASSTQGNEQYF. The CDR3 nucleotides read TGTGCCAGCAGCACACAGGGAAACGAGCAGTACTTC. Full variable domain (outside the CDR3, taken from reference TRBV7-9 and TRBJ2-7): DTGVSQNPRHKITKRGQNVTFRCDPISEHNRLYWYRQTLGQGPEFLTYFQNEAQLEKSRLLSDRFSAERPKGSFSTLEIQRTEQGDSAMYLCASSTQGNEQYFGPGTRLTVT.

The chain uses TRBV29-1 and TRBJ2-3; D uncertain. Trimming cost V 7 bases and J 5 bases, with 10 bases left between them. The CDR3 is 11 amino acids. Germline V CDR1 and CDR2: SQVTM, ANQGSEA. CDR3 amino acids: CSATDRDTQYF. The CDR3 region has the DNA TGCAGCGCGACGGACCGAGATACGCAGTATTTT.

The V call is TRBV7-9, the J call TRBJ2-5; D perhaps matches TRBD2 (6 bases). Trimming took 5 bases from V and 2 from J, leaving 18 bases between them. CDR3 length equals 16 residues. Germline V gene lookup returns CDR1 SEHNR and CDR2 FQNEAQ (reference sequence). CDR3 in DNA: TGTGCCAGCAGCACTCTTCCGGGACTGGGGCAAGAGACCCAGTACTTC. Its protein is CASSTLPGLGQETQYF.

Only a few counts were recorded for this clone. V and J are TRBV6-6 and TRBJ1-5; D not certain. The CDR3 has 12 residues. V was trimmed by 6 bases and J by 5 bases, leaving 8 bases between them. Germline CDR1 is MNHNY and CDR2 is SVGAGI (reference sequence). This CDR3 is CASRSVDQPQHF. CDR3 nucleotide sequence: TGTGCCAGCAGATCCGTGGATCAGCCCCAGCATTTT.

This clone has a handful of counts. The chain links TRBV7-2 to TRBJ1-3; D remains ambiguous. V was trimmed by 5 bases and J by 2 bases, leaving 22 bases between them. The CDR3 runs 18 residues. From germline, CDR1 is SGHTA and CDR2 FQGNSA. In nucleotides, the CDR3 is TGTGCCAGCAGCCCCTGGCCCCCTAATCTCATGACTGGAAACACCATATATTTT. Translated: CASSPWPPNLMTGNTIYF.

CDR3 nucleotide sequence: TGTGCCAGCAGCCCGGGACTAAGTTTATACGAGCAGTACTTC. Its translation is CASSPGLSLYEQYF. The chain couples TRBV7-2 to TRBJ2-7; 7 bases match TRBD2. V lost 5 bases and J lost 4; bases outside the gene matches: 8. Germline CDR1 and CDR2: SGHTA and FQGNSA. The CDR3 length is 14 residues.

This sequence joins TRBV9 and TRBJ2-7, with D maybe TRBD2 (7 bases). The CDR3 sequence is 15 residues long. CDR1 is SGDLS, CDR2 YYNGEE, per germline. V was shortened by 0 bases and J by 0 bases, with 10 bases between the two germline ends. CDR3 loop: CASSVGRGPSYEQYF. In DNA form, the CDR3 reads TGTGCCAGCAGCGTAGGGCGGGGGCCCTCCTACGAGCAGTACTTC. Drawing the rest from reference TRBV9 and TRBJ2-7, the complete variable domain is DSGVTQTPKHLITATGQRVTLRCSPRSGDLSVYWYQQSLDQGLQFLIQYYNGEERAKGNILERFSAQQFPDLHSELNLSSLELGDSALYFCASSVGRGPSYEQYFGPGTRLTVT.